This T cell receptor (beta chain) was identified in a study of T cells in women clearing cervical HPV infection. Study results and caveats: Cases carried less TRBV6-7 than controls: approximately 0.1% versus 0.16%.

About this clone: Its matching antigen is unknown. With the read ending 3 residues before the CDR3 end, the germline J gene is used to fill in that end.

Generated by immunoSEQ multiplex PCR, the TCRdb table keeps only in-frame clones and is missing some. The sample table includes some 46,000 clones. V was shortened by 3 bases and J by 6 bases, with 11 bases between the two germline ends. The CDR3 runs to 13 residues. Germline CDR1 reads SGHTA; CDR2 reads FQGTGA. The clonotype was recovered from a woman aged 18 to 75 with a cervical HPV16 infection that either progressed to CIN3+ or cleared (not recorded which). The chain recombines TRBV7-3 with TRBJ1-1; unclear D gene. The sequencing input was blood buffy coat. The CDR3 here is CASSFRGGSEAFF. Partial CDR3 DNA: TGTGCCAGCAGCTTCCGTGGCGGTTCTGAA.